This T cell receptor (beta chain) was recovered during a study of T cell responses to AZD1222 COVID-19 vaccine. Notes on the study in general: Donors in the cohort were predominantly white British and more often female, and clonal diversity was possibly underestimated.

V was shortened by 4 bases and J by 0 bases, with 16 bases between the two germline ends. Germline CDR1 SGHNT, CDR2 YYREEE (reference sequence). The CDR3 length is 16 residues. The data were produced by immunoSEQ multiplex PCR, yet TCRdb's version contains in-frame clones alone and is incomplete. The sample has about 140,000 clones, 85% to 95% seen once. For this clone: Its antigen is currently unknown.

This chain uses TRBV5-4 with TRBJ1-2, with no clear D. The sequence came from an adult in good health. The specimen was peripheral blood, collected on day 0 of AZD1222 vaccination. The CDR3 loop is CASSPDAWAANYGYTF. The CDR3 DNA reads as TGTGCCAGCAGCCCCGACGCCTGGGCAGCTAACTATGGCTACACCTTC. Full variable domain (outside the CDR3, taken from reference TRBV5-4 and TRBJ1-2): ETGVTQSPTHLIKTRGQQVTLRCSSQSGHNTVSWYQQALGQGPQFIFQYYREEENGRGNFPPRFSGLQFPNYSSELNVNALELDDSALYLCASSPDAWAANYGYTFGSGTRLTVV.